This passage covers 23 T cell receptor beta chains from one sample sequenced in a study of CD8 T cells in Susac syndrome. The authors reverse transcribed about 0.5 to 1 ug RNA with random hexamers. TCRdb re-derived calls from the immunoSEQ multiplex PCR reads in MiXCR, one entry per CDR3 protein. The sample shows 230,000 or so distinct CDR3 sequences, 95% of them seen only once. Material for sequencing was CD4+ T cells from PBMCs. The receptors derive from a human donor with multiple sclerosis.

The chain is built from TRBV11-2 and TRBJ2-5; weak D call: TRBD2 (6 bases). Germline V CDR1 and CDR2: SGHAT, FQNNGV. The CDR3 runs to 15 residues. V lost 5 bases and J 5 bases, leaving 18 bases between the germline ends. The CDR3 bases are TGTGCCAGCAGCCCGACGGGAGTTCGTGGTGAGACCCAGTACTTC. Translation: CASSPTGVRGETQYF.

The chain employs TRBV24-1 and TRBJ2-7; D gene ambiguous. The CDR3 totals 17 residues. The germline V gene encodes CDR1 KGHDR and CDR2 SFDVKD. With 1 base removed from V and 1 base from J, the gap between germline ends came to 16 bases. The CDR3: CATSDFTPIPCSYEQYF. The DNA for the CDR3 is TGTGCCACCAGTGATTTTACGCCCATTCCTTGTTCCTACGAGCAGTACTTC.

The chain joins TRBV14 to TRBJ2-1, with D tentatively TRBD2 (5 bases). The CDR3 has 15 amino acids. Germline assignment: CDR1 SGHDN and CDR2 FVKESK. V was pared by 4 bases and J by 1 base, with 11 bases between. CDR3 protein: CASSLFGGSYNEQFF. Written as DNA, the CDR3 is TGTGCCAGCAGCCTATTCGGCGGGTCCTACAATGAGCAGTTCTTC.

The rearrangement uses TRBV12-3 or TRBV12-4 and TRBJ2-7; D is unclear. V was trimmed by 6 bases and J by 2 bases, leaving 8 bases between them. The CDR3 has 12 residues. The DNA for the CDR3 is TGTGCCAGCAGCCAGGTCACCTACGAGCAGTACTTC. This translates into CASSQVTYEQYF.

The V call is TRBV12-3 or TRBV12-4, the J call TRBJ2-7; 7 positions agree with TRBD2. With V trimmed by 5 bases and J by 0 bases, 4 bases remained unmatched. CDR3 length: 14 amino acids. The chain's CDR3 is CASSRPGGSYEQYF. The CDR3 coding sequence is TGTGCCAGCAGTCGCCCGGGGGGCTCCTACGAGCAGTACTTC.

This chain joins TRBV10-3 and TRBJ2-5, with 15 bases lining up with TRBD2. With 4 bases clipped from V and 5 bases from J, the junction kept 11 bases outside the gene matches. The CDR3 runs to 18 residues. The germline V gene encodes CDR1 ENHRY and CDR2 SYGVKD. The CDR3 nucleotides are TGTGCCATCAGTGTTGGGGGACTAGCGGGGGGCGCCTGGGAGACCCAGTACTTC. Its translation: CAISVGGLAGGAWETQYF.

The V gene is TRBV28, the J gene TRBJ2-7; D not resolved. This CDR3 spans 13 amino acids. V was clipped by 5 bases and J by 3 bases, with 11 bases between them. Germline V gives CDR1 MDHEN, CDR2 SYDVKM. The CDR3 nucleotides read TGTGCCAGCAGTGTTGGACCGTTCTACGAGCAGTACTTC. This translates into CASSVGPFYEQYF.

This clonotype is a singleton in its sample. This chain joins TRBV28 and TRBJ2-6; D not resolved. The V gene lost 5 bases and the J gene lost 0 bases, with 11 bases spanning the gap. The CDR3 extends over 16 amino acids. Germline CDR1 and CDR2: MDHEN and SYDVKM. The DNA of the CDR3 is TGTGCCAGCAGTCCCCCGTGGGGCTCTGGGGCCAACGTCCTGACTTTC. This encodes CASSPPWGSGANVLTF.

The chain recombines TRBV10-3 with TRBJ2-6; D remains ambiguous. This CDR3 contains 13 residues. Per germline, CDR1 ENHRY and CDR2 SYGVKD. V lost 10 bases and J 1 base, leaving 8 bases between the germline ends. In DNA, the CDR3 is TGTGCCACCCTAGAGTCTGGGGCCAACGTCCTGACTTTC. This translates into CATLESGANVLTF.

The V call is TRBV10-3, the J call TRBJ2-1; 8 nucleotides line up with TRBD2. V dropped 0 bases and J dropped 3; count of bases not matched to a gene: 7. Germline V lookup: CDR1 ENHRY, CDR2 SYGVKD. This CDR3 region has 17 residues. This chain's CDR3 is CAISESRGLGGYNEQFF. The CDR3 DNA is TGTGCCATCAGTGAGTCGAGGGGACTAGGGGGCTACAATGAGCAGTTCTTC.

This chain connects TRBV20-1 to TRBJ1-2; possible D gene TRBD1, 5 bases. CDR3 size: 14 residues. V was clipped by 0 bases and J by 3 bases, with 11 bases between them. The germline CDR1 and CDR2 sequences are DFQATT and SNEGSKA (reference sequence). CDR3 in amino acids: CSARDLRAYYGYTF. In DNA form, the CDR3 reads TGCAGTGCTAGAGATCTCAGGGCGTACTATGGCTACACCTTC.

The V and J genes are TRBV4-1 and TRBJ2-1; D is possibly TRBD2 (6 bases). The length of the CDR3 is 17 residues. Germline loops: CDR1 MGHRA, CDR2 YSYEKL. The V and J ends lost 4 bases and 7 bases respectively, with 23 bases between them. The CDR3 DNA sequence: TGCGCCAGCAGCCCCTATTCCGGGACTCCAAATCTAAATGAGCAGTTCTTC. This encodes CASSPYSGTPNLNEQFF.

The gene calls are TRBV9 and TRBJ2-7; D possibly corresponds to TRBD2 (5 bases). The CDR3 extends over 14 amino acids. The germline CDR1 and CDR2 sequences are SGDLS and YYNGEE. V dropped 0 bases and J dropped 0 bases, with 7 bases sitting between them. The CDR3 region is CASSVVSDSYEQYF. The CDR3 region has the DNA TGTGCCAGCAGCGTAGTTAGCGACTCCTACGAGCAGTACTTC.

The sample holds a few counts of this clonotype. V is TRBV18 and J is TRBJ1-2; D ambiguous. Trimming cost V 3 bases and J 2 bases, with 7 bases left between them. This CDR3 has 13 amino acids. The germline gives CDR1 KGHSH, CDR2 LQKENI. CDR3 protein: CASSPGLNYGYTF. The CDR3 coding sequence is TGTGCCAGCTCACCCGGACTGAACTATGGCTACACCTTC.

The chain couples TRBV29-1 to TRBJ2-1; TRBD2 agrees at 10 bases. Germline V lookup: CDR1 SQVTM, CDR2 ANQGSEA. This CDR3 has 14 amino acids. V trimming: 7 bases; J trimming: 7 bases; junction bases outside the gene matches: 10. CDR3 sequence: CSAPEREGVNEQFF. The CDR3 coding sequence is TGCAGCGCACCTGAGCGGGAGGGCGTGAATGAGCAGTTCTTC.

This clonotype showed up just once. This chain links TRBV20-1 with TRBJ1-1; 9 bases line up with TRBD1. The germline gives CDR1 DFQATT, CDR2 SNEGSKA (reference sequence). The V gene end was trimmed by 3 bases and the J gene end by 2 bases; junction bases not matched to a gene: 7. CDR3 size: 15 residues. CDR3 loop: CSASVGTGINTEAFF. The CDR3 nucleotides are TGCAGTGCTAGTGTGGGGACAGGGATCAACACTGAAGCTTTCTTT.

The gene calls are TRBV6-5 and TRBJ1-1, with D tentatively TRBD1 (6 bases). V was clipped by 6 bases and J by 4 bases, with 15 bases between them. There are 14 residues in the CDR3. Looked up from germline, CDR1 is MNHEY and CDR2 is SVGAGI. CDR3: CASRQQGRGTEAFF. CDR3 DNA sequence: TGTGCCAGCAGGCAACAGGGAAGGGGCACTGAAGCTTTCTTT.

The V and J genes are TRBV29-1 and TRBJ2-1, with 15 nucleotides matching TRBD2. V dropped 7 bases and J dropped 9; count of bases not matched to a gene: 1. The germline V gene encodes CDR1 SQVTM and CDR2 ANQGSEA. The CDR3 extends over 12 amino acids. In DNA form, the CDR3 reads TGCAGCGGGACTAGCGGGAGGGGTGAGCAGTTCTTC. Translation: CSGTSGRGEQFF.

This clonotype was observed a single time. The rearrangement uses TRBV5-1 and TRBJ2-3; the D is unclear. Germline assignment: CDR1 SGHRS and CDR2 YFSETQ. V dropped 0 bases and J dropped 3 bases, with 11 bases sitting between them. The CDR3 covers 15 residues. The CDR3 here is CASSLAGIQTDTQYF. The CDR3 coding sequence is TGCGCCAGCAGCTTGGCGGGCATACAGACAGATACGCAGTATTTT.

The chain couples TRBV3-1 to TRBJ2-3, with unresolved D. The V gene lost 0 bases and the J gene lost 7 bases, with 14 bases spanning the gap. The germline gives CDR1 LGHDT, CDR2 YNNKEL (reference sequence). There are 15 residues in the CDR3. The CDR3 DNA sequence: TGTGCCAGCAGCCAAGACGGTTCTAGTTGGTATACGCAGTATTTT. It is translated as CASSQDGSSWYTQYF.

The genes are TRBV28 and TRBJ2-7; unclear D gene. The V end was cut by 6 bases, the J end by 3 bases, with 6 bases between. The CDR3 is made up of 11 amino acids. Germline assignment: CDR1 MDHEN and CDR2 SYDVKM. CDR3 nucleotide sequence: TGTGCCAGCAGGGGGTTCTACGAGCAGTACTTC. The encoded protein is CASRGFYEQYF.

The genes are TRBV6-1 and TRBJ1-2; a possible D gene is TRBD1 (5 bases). The V and J ends lost 4 bases and 0 bases respectively, with 9 bases between them. Germline CDR1 reads MNHNS; CDR2 reads SASEGT. This CDR3 region has 14 residues. In DNA, the CDR3 is TGTGCCAGCAGTGGAAAGACAGCTAACTATGGCTACACCTTC. This translates into CASSGKTANYGYTF.

The CDR3 coding sequence is TGCGCCAGCAGCCATTCGGGGGGACCCCAAGAGACCCAGTACTTC. It is translated as CASSHSGGPQETQYF. This rearrangement joins TRBV4-1 to TRBJ2-5; 7 bases fit TRBD2. CDR3 size: 15 residues. V lost 3 bases to trimming and J lost 1 base; unmatched junction nucleotides: 5. CDR1 is MGHRA, CDR2 YSYEKL, per germline.